The rows below give T cell receptor beta chains drawn from one sample of a study of beta chain features in type 1 diabetes. The repertoire was sequenced with immunoSEQ multiplex PCR; TCRdb's copy has only in-frame clones and lacks some. The sample gives approximately 200,000 clones, over 8.5% of which show up once; just under 0.035% is in the top ten. Source material: naive CD4+ T cells from blood. The receptors derive from a woman aged 18-30 years in good health. CDR3s include the opening cysteine and the closing phenylalanine or tryptophan. The D gene is left open where the match is weak. The listing skips clone size in some rows; elsewhere it reads once, few, many or a size class.

j_call clone_size v_call d_call cdr3_aa cdr3_nt
TRBJ2-1 few TRBV5-1 TRBD2 CASSWELAGRANEQFF TGCGCCAGCAGCTGGGAACTAGCGGGAAGAGCCAATGAGCAGTTCTTC
TRBJ1-5 few TRBV7-2 . CASSDRSGNQPQHF TGTGCCAGCAGCGATCGGTCGGGGAATCAGCCCCAGCATTTT
TRBJ1-1 . TRBV18 . CASSGAVNTEAFF TGTGCCAGCTCCGGAGCCGTAAACACTGAAGCTTTCTTT
TRBJ1-1 few TRBV2 . CASSDRENTEAFF TGTGCCAGCAGTGACAGGGAGAACACTGAAGCTTTCTTT
TRBJ1-4 few TRBV14 . CASSHPPEATNEKLFF TGTGCCAGCAGCCATCCGCCGGAGGCCACTAATGAAAAACTGTTTTTT
TRBJ1-3 . TRBV7-9 . CASSRQDSGNTIYF TGTGCCAGCAGCCGACAGGATTCTGGAAACACCATATATTTT
TRBJ2-7 . TRBV5-1 TRBD1 CASSTGQGTSYEQYF TGCGCCAGCAGCACGGGACAGGGCACCTCCTACGAGCAGTACTTC
TRBJ2-1 . TRBV19 . CASSSPAYNEQFF TGTGCCAGTAGTTCCCCGGCCTACAATGAGCAGTTCTTC
TRBJ2-5 few TRBV15 . CATSSFLRGRETQYF TGTGCCACCAGCAGTTTCCTCAGGGGTAGGGAGACCCAGTACTTC
TRBJ1-2 . TRBV18 . CASSGAPNYGYTF TGTGCCAGCTCAGGGGCCCCCAACTATGGCTACACCTTC
TRBJ2-6 . TRBV5-1 . CASSLVGGGSGANVLTF TGCGCCAGCAGCTTGGTGGGAGGGGGCTCTGGGGCCAACGTCCTGACTTTC
TRBJ2-2 many TRBV11-2 . CASSPRDMRAGELFF TGTGCCAGCAGTCCTCGAGACATGAGGGCCGGGGAGCTGTTTTTT
TRBJ2-1 . TRBV6-1 TRBD1 CASSDDRDEQFF TGTGCCAGCAGCGACGACAGGGATGAGCAGTTCTTC
TRBJ2-7 many TRBV2 TRBD1 CASSEGQPYEQYF TGTGCCAGCAGTGAGGGACAGCCTTACGAGCAGTACTTC
TRBJ2-7 few TRBV2 TRBD1 CASAIGTGYYEQYF TGTGCCAGCGCCATAGGGACAGGATACTACGAGCAGTACTTC
TRBJ1-2 few TRBV5-1 TRBD1 CASSLHRDSYGYTF TGCGCCAGCAGCTTGCACCGGGACAGTTATGGCTACACCTTC
TRBJ2-4 few TRBV11-2 TRBD1 CASSSGQGNHNAKNIQYF TGTGCCAGCAGCTCCGGACAGGGGAATCATAATGCCAAAAACATTCAGTACTTC
TRBJ2-7 . TRBV14 . CASSRVGDTYEQYF TGTGCCAGCAGCCGGGTCGGGGACACCTACGAGCAGTACTTC
TRBJ1-2 . TRBV4-1 . CASSQAGNFGYTF TGCGCCAGCAGCCAAGCGGGGAACTTTGGCTACACCTTC
TRBJ2-7 . TRBV6-1 . CALEGSSSLGEQYF TGTGCCTTAGAGGGCTCCAGTTCCCTCGGGGAGCAGTACTTC
TRBJ2-1 . TRBV11-1 TRBD2 CASSSPAGGSYNEQFF TGTGCCAGCAGCTCCCCAGCGGGAGGATCCTACAATGAGCAGTTCTTC
TRBJ2-7 . TRBV27 . CASSLWGLRNEQYF TGTGCCAGCAGTTTATGGGGGCTGAGGAACGAGCAGTACTTC
TRBJ2-5 few TRBV30 . CAWTRLTGSAETQYF TGTGCCTGGACCAGACTGACGGGGTCGGCAGAGACCCAGTACTTC
TRBJ1-6 . TRBV5-1 . CASSLELGAVESPLHF TGCGCCAGCAGCTTGGAATTGGGGGCGGTCGAATCACCCCTCCACTTT
TRBJ2-1 . TRBV9 TRBD1 CASSVATGQGGKFF TGTGCCAGCAGCGTAGCTACGGGACAAGGGGGCAAGTTCTTC
TRBJ2-3 few TRBV20-1 . CSARLTDTQYF TGCAGTGCACGACTCACAGATACGCAGTATTTT
TRBJ2-7 . TRBV10-2 . CASEGAGRFEQYF TGCGCCAGCGAAGGGGCAGGGAGGTTCGAGCAGTACTTC
TRBJ2-2 . TRBV29-1 TRBD1 CSVPGTGNTGELFF TGCAGCGTACCTGGGACAGGGAACACCGGGGAGCTGTTTTTT
TRBJ2-4 . TRBV30 . CAGARQGGDIQYF TGTGCCGGAGCGCGCCAGGGTGGAGACATTCAGTACTTC
TRBJ2-1 few TRBV6-1 TRBD1 CASSSGTGAYNEQFF TGTGCCAGCAGCTCCGGGACAGGGGCCTACAATGAGCAGTTCTTC
TRBJ1-3 few TRBV30 TRBD1 CAWRNQGAGNTIYF TGTGCCTGGAGGAACCAGGGGGCTGGAAACACCATATATTTT
TRBJ2-2 few TRBV4-2 . CASSHDRGDRRSGELFF TGTGCCAGCAGCCACGACCGGGGGGACAGGAGAAGCGGGGAGCTGTTTTTT
TRBJ1-2 . TRBV6-1 . CASSESLRQAGYTF TGTGCCAGCAGTGAATCTTTGAGGCAAGCTGGCTACACCTTC
TRBJ2-1 . TRBV15 . CATSVTPPGGRNNEQFF TGTGCCACCAGCGTTACACCCCCCGGGGGGCGGAACAATGAGCAGTTCTTC
TRBJ1-3 few TRBV28 . CASWRGGTIYF TGTGCCAGCTGGAGGGGTGGCACCATATATTTT
TRBJ2-7 . TRBV27 . CASSSTRNSYEQYF TGTGCCAGCAGTTCCACCAGGAACTCCTACGAGCAGTACTTC
TRBJ2-5 . TRBV4-1 . CASSLTRRETQYF TGTGCCAGCAGCCTGACTAGAAGGGAGACCCAGTACTTC
TRBJ2-5 many TRBV25-1 . CASSERYRRLHF TGTGCCAGCAGTGAGAGGTATCGCCGACTGCACTTC